The source of this T cell receptor (beta chain) is a study of blood T cell repertoires in COVID-19. The V gene's germline CDR1 is SNHLY and CDR2 FYNNEI. CDR3 length: 15 residues. J lost 5 bases, V lost 2 bases, and 7 bases had no gene match. Using immunoSEQ multiplex PCR, the repertoire was profiled, and TCRdb retains in-frame clones only, with some absent. The table records 50,000 or so clones, roughly 84% of them present only once. The sequenced sample was peripheral blood. The receptor was derived from a man aged 45-65 years with active COVID-19. The chain joins TRBV2 to TRBJ2-5; 8 bases are shared with TRBD1. CDR3 region: CASSEQGRGLETQYF. CDR3 coding DNA: TGTGCCAGCAGTGAACAGGGCAGGGGGCTGGAGACCCAGTACTTC.